This record concerns one T cell receptor (beta chain) sequence. Its specific antigen is unknown. Nothing much larger sits one base from this clone, and base qualities are not available. These data come from a study of control samples from healthy donors and cancer patients (dated by TCRdb to 2020 to 2021). The method was the immunoSEQ multiplex PCR assay. Entries here come from immuneACCESS through TCRdb and include only in-frame sequences with V and J called. Some clones fail to appear in such tables; in the studies checked, an unresolved V gene covers under half of the shortfall, and the cause of the remainder is unknown. The sample yields 100,000 or so clones; roughly 80% were counted once. Over 10% of the sample rests with the top ten. V drops 4 bases and J drops 3 bases, leaving 24 bases in between. The CDR3 contains 18 residues, cysteine and phenylalanine counted. CDR3 DNA is the only sequence kept; it has 54 bases, read in frame from the first base.

The specimen sequenced was blood. The receptor was derived from a woman in her 50s in good health. The chain is made from TRBV23-1 and TRBJ2-5; the D region possibly corresponds to TRBD1 (5 bases align). TRBV23-1 is recorded as an ORF, its role being uncertain. The base sequence is TGCGCCAGCAGTCCTTTCACCTCAGGGCTCAGGGTAGAAGAGACCCAGTACTTC. Translated, this gives CASSPFTSGLRVEETQYF.